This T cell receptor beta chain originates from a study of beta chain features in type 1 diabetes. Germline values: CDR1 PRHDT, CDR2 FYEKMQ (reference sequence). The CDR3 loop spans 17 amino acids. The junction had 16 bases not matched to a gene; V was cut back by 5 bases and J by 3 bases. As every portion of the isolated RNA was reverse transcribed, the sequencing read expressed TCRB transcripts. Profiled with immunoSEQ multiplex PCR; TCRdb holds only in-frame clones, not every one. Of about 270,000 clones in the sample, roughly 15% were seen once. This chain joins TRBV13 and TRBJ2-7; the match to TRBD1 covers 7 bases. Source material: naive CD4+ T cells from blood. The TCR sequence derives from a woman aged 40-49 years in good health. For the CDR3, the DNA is TGTGCCAGCAGCCAAGACAGGGTCGGTCAAATCAACTACGAGCAGTACTTC. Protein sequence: CASSQDRVGQINYEQYF. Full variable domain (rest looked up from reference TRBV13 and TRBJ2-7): AAGVIQSPRHLIKEKRETATLKCYPIPRHDTVYWYQQGPGQDPQFLISFYEKMQSDKGSIPDRFSAQQFSDYHSELNMSSLELGDSALYFCASSQDRVGQINYEQYFGPGTRLTVT.